This TCR beta chain was captured by sequencing in a study of molecular identifiers for immune sequencing clone quantification. Findings of the study overall: Barcode-sharing identical TCR molecules could underestimate highly expanded clone sizes.

From approximately 20,000 to 1,000,000 sorted cells, naive CD8 libraries were generated with 10%, 30% or 50% RNA. Based on a CD8+CD4-CCR7+CD45RA+ profile, naive CD8 T cells were sorted. V was shortened by 4 bases and J by 4 bases, with 9 bases between the two germline ends. The germline CDR1 and CDR2 sequences are SGHDT and YYEEEE. This CDR3 contains 12 residues. Each CDR3 protein gets one entry after TCRdb re-called the PCR reads with MiXCR. Of about 100,000 distinct CDR3 sequences listed, 36% are singletons. In regard to this clonotype: As yet, its antigen is unknown. A clone one base away is much larger, so this may be a read error. This likely comes from a read error, as the CDR3 has no conserved phenylalanine or tryptophan at its end.

The sequence was collected from a human donor in good health. Some libraries in this study had Jurkat cell RNA spiked in. The V gene is TRBV5-6, the J gene TRBJ2-7, with TRBD1 as a possible D gene (6 bases). The sequencing input was naive CD8+ T cells from blood, with Jurkat cell RNA spiked in. Subset: FACS-sorted CD8+CD4-CCR7+CD45RA+ naive T cells. CDR3 amino acids: CASSLGQYEQYL. The CDR3 coding sequence is TGTGCCAGCAGCCTGGGACAATACGAGCAGTACCTC.